This entry lists 17 T cell receptor beta chains sequenced from one sample in a study of CD8+ T cells in alopecia areata. Once RNA had been extracted, it was reverse transcribed into cDNA to act as the sequencing template. Sequenced by immunoSEQ multiplex PCR; TCRdb stores in-frame clones only, minus some. The sample has 200,000 to 250,000 clones, 57% seen once. The sequencing here drew on CD4+ T cells sorted from blood, taken at week 0. Receptors originate from a human donor with alopecia areata.

The rearrangement links TRBV10-2 to TRBJ2-2; a possible D gene is TRBD2 (6 bases). Germline CDR1 and CDR2: WSHSY and SAAADI. V lost 5 bases, J lost 6 bases, and 10 bases lay in between. This CDR3 is built from 13 residues. In DNA form, the CDR3 reads TGCGCCAGCAGTTCGACTAGATCCGGGGAGCTGTTTTTT. Translating gives CASSSTRSGELFF.

V is TRBV6-1 and J is TRBJ2-3; D is possibly TRBD2 (6 bases). This CDR3 region has 15 residues. Germline lookup yields CDR1 MNHNS and CDR2 SASEGT. Trimming left V 6 bases short and J 5 bases short, with 18 bases between. CDR3 sequence (DNA): TGTGCCAGCAGGACTACCCCGGGAGTACAAGATACGCAGTATTTT. It translates to CASRTTPGVQDTQYF.

The rearrangement uses TRBV6-5 and TRBJ2-5, with D tentatively TRBD1 (5 bases). CDR1 and CDR2 (germline): MNHEY, SVGAGI. This CDR3 is 14 amino acids long. The V end was cut by 0 bases, the J end by 5 bases, with 10 bases between. DNA for the CDR3: TGTGCCAGCAGTTACTCGGCCAGGGCGGAGACCCAGTACTTC. This sequence encodes CASSYSARAETQYF.

The gene calls are TRBV29-1 and TRBJ2-5, with 8 nucleotides matching TRBD1. Trimming cost V 6 bases and J 5 bases; bases outside gene matches: 5. The length of the CDR3 is 12 residues. Germline assignment: CDR1 SQVTM and CDR2 ANQGSEA. The CDR3 protein is CSVRGLWETQYF. In DNA form, the CDR3 reads TGCAGCGTCAGGGGGCTTTGGGAGACCCAGTACTTC.

The chain joins TRBV2 to TRBJ2-1; TRBD1 matches 10 bases. The CDR3 covers 14 residues. Germline V CDR1 and CDR2: SNHLY, FYNNEI. Losses at the gene ends were 7 bases for V and 3 bases for J; bases not matched to a gene: 3. CDR3 sequence reads: CASIRDRGYNEQFF. The CDR3 DNA follows: TGTGCCAGCATCAGGGACAGGGGCTACAATGAGCAGTTCTTC.

The chain employs TRBV18 and TRBJ2-7, with D possibly being TRBD1 or TRBD2 (5 bases each). The CDR3 totals 14 residues. Trimming cost V 6 bases and J 3 bases, with 15 bases left between them. Germline lookup yields CDR1 KGHSH and CDR2 LQKENI. The CDR3 sequence is CASSPSLGDYEQYF. The CDR3 DNA is TGTGCCAGCTCCCCCTCTTTGGGGGACTACGAGCAGTACTTC.

This clone has a handful of counts. The chain is built from TRBV4-1 and TRBJ2-6, with D possibly matching TRBD1 (5 bases). CDR3 length: 18 amino acids. V was shortened by 1 base and J by 0 bases, with 13 bases between the two germline ends. The germline V gene encodes CDR1 MGHRA and CDR2 YSYEKL. This CDR3 reads CASSQGTLMSSGANVLTF. In DNA form, the CDR3 reads TGCGCCAGCAGCCAAGGGACACTCATGTCCTCTGGGGCCAACGTCCTGACTTTC.

In its sample, this clone was seen a few times. The CDR3 nucleotides are TGCAGCGTGCTCATCCCAGTACCCTACGAGCAGTACTTC. It specifies CSVLIPVPYEQYF. This sequence joins TRBV29-1 and TRBJ2-7; D is ambiguous. V was clipped by 6 bases and J by 2 bases, with 14 bases between them. The CDR3 has 13 amino acids. Germline CDR1 SQVTM, CDR2 ANQGSEA.

The J gene is TRBJ1-4, the V gene TRBV25-1; D call uncertain. Deletions cut 1 base from V and 5 bases from J, with 11 bases between. Germline assignment: CDR1 MGHDK and CDR2 SYGVNS. The CDR3 is 15 residues long. Written as DNA, the CDR3 is TGTGCCAGCAGTGAATTGGTGGCGCGGAATGAAAAACTGTTTTTT. This codes for CASSELVARNEKLFF.

J is TRBJ2-3 and V is TRBV7-9; tentative D call: TRBD2 (6 bases). Germline CDR1 and CDR2: SEHNR and FQNEAQ (reference sequence). Trimming cost V 7 bases and J 1 base, with 18 bases left between them. CDR3 size: 16 residues. The CDR3 is CASKRRAGSGTDTQYF. The CDR3 region has the DNA TGTGCCAGCAAAAGGCGGGCGGGAAGTGGCACAGATACGCAGTATTTT.

The chain couples TRBV2 to TRBJ1-5; 8 bases map to TRBD1. The CDR3 runs to 14 residues. From germline, CDR1 is SNHLY and CDR2 FYNNEI. The junction had 2 bases not matched to a gene; V was cut back by 4 bases and J by 3 bases. The CDR3 sequence: CASSGQGINQPQHF. The CDR3 coding sequence is TGTGCCAGCAGTGGACAGGGGATCAATCAGCCCCAGCATTTT.

This chain uses TRBV6-5 with TRBJ2-1; 8 bases are shared with TRBD2. Looked up from germline, CDR1 is MNHEY and CDR2 is SVGAGI. Trimming at V came to 0 bases and at J to 5 bases, leaving 3 bases not matched to a gene. The length of the CDR3 is 15 residues. For the CDR3, the DNA is TGTGCCAGCAGTTACTCAGCGGGAGCGGACAATGAGCAGTTCTTC. It encodes CASSYSAGADNEQFF.

The chain links TRBV4-1 to TRBJ2-7; TRBD2 aligns across 11 bases. CDR1 and CDR2 from the germline V gene are MGHRA and YSYEKL. This CDR3 is 16 amino acids long. The V segment lost 4 bases and the J segment 1 base; nucleotides outside the gene matches: 6. The CDR3 nucleotides are TGCGCCAGCAGCCGATCCGGGACTAGCGGTTCCTACGAGCAGTACTTC. This codes for CASSRSGTSGSYEQYF.

This chain links TRBV9 with TRBJ1-1, with 8 nucleotides matching TRBD1. CDR3 size: 13 residues. The germline gives CDR1 SGDLS, CDR2 YYNGEE. V was pared by 1 base and J by 6 bases, with 2 bases of the junction left unmatched. CDR3 in amino acids: CASSVQGAAEAFF. The CDR3 DNA reads TGTGCCAGCAGCGTACAGGGGGCGGCTGAAGCTTTCTTT.

This chain uses TRBV6-1 with TRBJ1-1; unclear D gene. Per the germline V gene, CDR1 is MNHNS and CDR2 is SASEGT. The CDR3 length is 13 residues. V gave up 3 bases and J gave up 4 bases, with 9 bases separating them. CDR3 amino acids: CASSEGKLTEAFF. The DNA for the CDR3 is TGTGCCAGCAGTGAGGGCAAACTCACTGAAGCTTTCTTT.

This sequence joins TRBV28 and TRBJ2-7; no reliable D call. The CDR3 extends over 15 amino acids. The germline V and J ends were trimmed by 5 bases and 0 bases, with 14 bases remaining between them. Germline CDR1 MDHEN, CDR2 SYDVKM. CDR3 nucleotide sequence: TGTGCCAGCAGTCCGGCGGACGCAAACTCCTACGAGCAGTACTTC. It specifies CASSPADANSYEQYF.

This clone was detected a few times. The chain is built from TRBV7-8 and TRBJ1-4; D perhaps matches TRBD1 (5 bases). Germline V gene sequence: CDR1 SGHVS, CDR2 FQNEAQ. V lost 7 bases, J lost 5 bases, and 14 bases lay in between. The CDR3 loop spans 14 amino acids. CDR3 coding DNA: TGTGCCAGCACCCACAGGTCTCGAAATGAAAAACTGTTTTTT. It translates to CASTHRSRNEKLFF.